This passage covers 17 T cell receptor beta chains from one sample sequenced in a study of blood T cell repertoires in COVID-19. Using immunoSEQ multiplex PCR, the repertoire was profiled, and TCRdb retains in-frame clones only, with some absent. The data show about 180,000 clones, with 75% to 90% seen just once and about 7% held by the top ten. Sequences were obtained from peripheral blood. These receptors were taken from a middle-aged woman with COVID-19, enrolled during active disease.

The J gene is TRBJ1-1, the V gene TRBV10-1, with unresolved D. The CDR3 contains 12 residues. V was shortened by 4 bases and J by 2 bases, with 5 bases between the two germline ends. Germline V gives CDR1 WNHNN, CDR2 SYGVQD (reference sequence). The CDR3 loop reads CASSGSNTEAFF. The CDR3, as DNA: TGCGCCAGCAGTGGGAGTAACACTGAAGCTTTCTTT.

J is TRBJ2-7 and V is TRBV19, with TRBD1 identical over 9 bases. The V gene end was trimmed by 5 bases and the J gene end by 0 bases; junction bases not matched to a gene: 5. CDR1 is LNHDA, CDR2 SQIVND, per germline (reference sequence). The CDR3 is made up of 15 amino acids. The CDR3 loop reads CASSGRDRVSYEQYF. The CDR3 DNA reads as TGTGCCAGTAGTGGCCGGGACAGGGTCTCCTACGAGCAGTACTTC.

The chain couples TRBV10-3 to TRBJ1-2; D perhaps matches TRBD1 (6 bases). The CDR3 runs 15 residues. Germline V CDR1 and CDR2: ENHRY, SYGVKD. V shed 7 bases and J shed 3 bases, with 18 bases lying between them. The CDR3 DNA sequence: TGTGCCATCAAGATACAGGGAATCGGGTACTATGGCTACACCTTC. Amino acid sequence: CAIKIQGIGYYGYTF.

The J gene is TRBJ2-1, the V gene TRBV29-1; no clear D. Germline lookup yields CDR1 SQVTM and CDR2 ANQGSEA. The V end was cut by 6 bases, the J end by 2 bases, with 11 bases between. The CDR3 totals 13 residues. The CDR3 reads CSVANGPYNEQFF. The CDR3 DNA is TGCAGCGTGGCGAATGGGCCCTACAATGAGCAGTTCTTC.

The V and J genes are TRBV9 and TRBJ1-3; maybe TRBD1 (5 bases). CDR1 is SGDLS, CDR2 YYNGEE, per germline. The CDR3 runs to 14 residues. V shed 3 bases and J shed 5 bases, with 12 bases lying between them. As DNA, the CDR3 is TGTGCCAGCAGCGGCAGGGAGGGGAGAAACACCATATATTTT. It translates to CASSGREGRNTIYF. Full variable domain (outside the CDR3, taken from reference TRBV9 and TRBJ1-3): DSGVTQTPKHLITATGQRVTLRCSPRSGDLSVYWYQQSLDQGLQFLIQYYNGEERAKGNILERFSAQQFPDLHSELNLSSLELGDSALYFCASSGREGRNTIYFGEGSWLTVV.

The V gene is TRBV15, the J gene TRBJ1-4; D gene uncertain. Germline loops: CDR1 LNHNV, CDR2 YYDKDF (reference sequence). The CDR3 covers 13 residues. Trimming left V 3 bases short and J 7 bases short, with 9 bases between. The chain's CDR3 is CATSRRPGEKLFF. CDR3 DNA: TGTGCCACCAGCAGGCGACCGGGTGAAAAACTGTTTTTT.

This chain uses TRBV18 with TRBJ1-1; maybe TRBD1 (5 bases). The CDR3 is 16 amino acids. Trimming removed 2 bases at V and 4 bases at J, with 17 bases between. CDR1 is KGHSH, CDR2 LQKENI, per germline. The CDR3 sequence: CASSPLGQLGGTEAFF. As DNA, the CDR3 is TGTGCCAGCTCACCATTGGGCCAACTGGGGGGCACTGAAGCTTTCTTT.

This sequence joins TRBV5-4 and TRBJ1-6; D remains ambiguous. The CDR3 contains 15 residues. V shed 0 bases and J shed 5 bases, with 9 bases lying between them. CDR1 and CDR2 from the germline V gene are SGHNT and YYREEE (reference sequence). CDR3 loop: CASSLDGLNNSPLHF. The CDR3 DNA reads TGTGCCAGCAGCTTGGACGGTCTTAATAATTCACCCCTCCACTTT.

The chain couples TRBV5-3 to TRBJ1-1, with a possible D match to TRBD1 (5 bases). TRBV5-3 is an open reading frame, and its role is uncertain. This CDR3 comprises 15 residues. V dropped 4 bases and J dropped 1 base, with 14 bases sitting between them. CDR3 in DNA: TGTGCCAGAAGCACGCGGACAAGGAGGAACACTGAAGCTTTCTTT. This sequence encodes CARSTRTRRNTEAFF.

This chain joins TRBV5-5 and TRBJ2-7, with 8 bases aligning to TRBD1. Germline loops: CDR1 SGHKS, CDR2 YYEKEE (reference sequence). This CDR3 contains 15 residues. V lost 4 bases to trimming and J lost 5 bases; unmatched junction nucleotides: 11. Here the CDR3 reads CASSPFGTGQNEQYF. CDR3 sequence (DNA): TGTGCCAGCAGCCCCTTCGGGACAGGTCAGAACGAGCAGTACTTC.

This chain connects TRBV28 to TRBJ1-1, with D perhaps TRBD1 (6 bases). Germline V gene lookup returns CDR1 MDHEN and CDR2 SYDVKM. The CDR3 is 14 amino acids. Trimming left V 6 bases short and J 5 bases short, with 16 bases between. Here the CDR3 DNA reads TGTGCCAGCAGCCCACGACAGGAGTCGACTGAAGCTTTCTTT. This codes for CASSPRQESTEAFF.

This chain connects TRBV28 to TRBJ2-7; D possibly corresponds to TRBD1 (5 bases). The length of the CDR3 is 16 residues. Per germline, CDR1 MDHEN and CDR2 SYDVKM. V was trimmed by 3 bases and J by 0 bases, leaving 15 bases between them. CDR3 residues: CASSFALDTLSYEQYF. In DNA, the CDR3 is TGTGCCAGCAGTTTCGCGTTGGACACCCTCTCCTACGAGCAGTACTTC. The whole variable domain, remainder taken from reference TRBV28 and TRBJ2-7, is DVKVTQSSRYLVKRTGEKVFLECVQDMDHENMFWYRQDPGLGLRLIYFSYDVKMKEKGDIPEGYSVSREKKERFSLILESASTNQTSMYLCASSFALDTLSYEQYFGPGTRLTVT.

This chain joins TRBV5-1 and TRBJ1-1; no clear D. Germline V gene data show CDR1 as SGHRS and CDR2 as YFSETQ. Trimming pared 7 bases from V and 0 bases from J, leaving 19 bases between. This CDR3 has 16 amino acids. In DNA form, the CDR3 reads TGCGCCAGCTCCCCGTCGTTTGGACTTATGAACACTGAAGCTTTCTTT. Its translation: CASSPSFGLMNTEAFF.

The chain employs TRBV9 and TRBJ2-6; D ambiguous. Germline CDR1 SGDLS, CDR2 YYNGEE. The CDR3 consists of 14 residues. Trimming shortened V by 2 bases and J by 1 base, and 4 bases separated the two germline ends. The CDR3 nucleotides are TGTGCCAGCAGCGTCCTATCTGGGGCCAACGTCCTGACTTTC. Translating gives CASSVLSGANVLTF. Combining the CDR3 with reference TRBV9 and TRBJ2-6 gives the whole variable domain DSGVTQTPKHLITATGQRVTLRCSPRSGDLSVYWYQQSLDQGLQFLIQYYNGEERAKGNILERFSAQQFPDLHSELNLSSLELGDSALYFCASSVLSGANVLTFGAGSRLTVL.

In its sample, this clone was seen a few times. The chain recombines TRBV10-3 with TRBJ2-2; 12 nucleotides agree with TRBD2. This CDR3 region has 14 residues. Looked up from germline, CDR1 is ENHRY and CDR2 is SYGVKD. The V segment lost 8 bases and the J segment 5 bases; nucleotides outside the gene matches: 3. The CDR3 DNA is TGTGCCATCCGTGGACTAGCGGGAACCGGGGAGCTGTTTTTT. It is translated as CAIRGLAGTGELFF.

This clone has more than one count but fewer than ten. The chain links TRBV12-3 or TRBV12-4 to TRBJ2-7; D not certain. Trimming cost V 5 bases and J 2 bases, with 10 bases left between them. The CDR3 is 13 amino acids. The CDR3 sequence: CASSPRVTYEQYF. The CDR3 coding sequence is TGTGCCAGCAGTCCCCGGGTCACCTACGAGCAGTACTTC.

The chain couples TRBV5-6 to TRBJ1-2, with D unclear. V shed 1 base and J shed 4 bases, with 20 bases lying between them. CDR1 and CDR2 (germline): SGHDT, YYEEEE. There are 17 residues in the CDR3. The CDR3 protein is CASSLYFPSGRIYGYTF. The CDR3 coding sequence is TGTGCCAGCAGCTTGTATTTTCCCAGCGGACGGATCTATGGCTACACCTTC.